The 27 T cell receptor beta chains listed next were all sequenced from one sample in a study of regulatory T cells in long-lasting Graves disease. According to the study, TCR beta libraries were built with iRepertoire HTBI primers and CDR3-region Arm-PCR. Using its own MiXCR run on the multiplex PCR reads, TCRdb lists one record per CDR3 protein. The table shows 400,000 to 450,000 distinct CDR3 sequences, with roughly 15% occurring only once. Time point reported: newly diagnosed GD, antithyroid drugs for less than 3 months. The TCR library was made from RNA that had been extracted from PBMCs in TRIzol. The sample was also reused in another study, on T cells in Graves' hyperthyroidism and ophthalmopathy.

The source was peripheral blood mononuclear cells (PBMCs), collected at new diagnosis, from a patient treated with antithyroid drugs. The receptors were gathered from a woman aged 30 to 39 with Graves disease.

The table lists this clonotype with many counts. The chain carries TRBV29-1 and TRBJ2-5; TRBD1 agrees at 11 bases. V lost 5 bases to trimming and J lost 3 bases; unmatched junction nucleotides: 5. The CDR3 has 14 amino acids. Germline CDR1 and CDR2: SQVTM and ANQGSEA. CDR3 DNA: TGCAGCGTTTTGGACAGGGGGCGAGAAGAGACCCAGTACTTC. Translation: CSVLDRGREETQYF.

The chain employs TRBV7-2 and TRBJ2-7; D perhaps matches TRBD2 (5 bases). Looked up from germline, CDR1 is SGHTA and CDR2 is FQGNSA. The ends were cut back, 1 base at V and 6 bases at J, with 13 bases in the middle. This CDR3 region has 14 residues. The DNA of the CDR3 is TGTGCCAGCAGCTTAGTTAGGAGGAATTCCGAGCAGTACTTC. It is translated as CASSLVRRNSEQYF.

This clonotype was seen repeatedly, ten times or more. V usage is TRBV5-1 and J usage is TRBJ2-3; 10 bases are a match to TRBD1. CDR3 length: 14 amino acids. Per the germline V gene, CDR1 is SGHRS and CDR2 is YFSETQ. J lost 3 bases, V lost 4 bases, and 2 bases had no gene match. This chain's CDR3 is CASSKGQGTDTQYF. CDR3 sequence (DNA): TGCGCCAGCAGCAAGGGACAGGGGACAGATACGCAGTATTTT.

This clonotype was recorded a few times. V and J are TRBV5-1 and TRBJ2-3, with D maybe TRBD2 (6 bases). Trimming removed 0 bases at V and 3 bases at J, with 14 bases between. Germline CDR1 reads SGHRS; CDR2 reads YFSETQ. CDR3 length equals 16 residues. CDR3 in amino acids: CASSLARAGSTDTQYF. For the CDR3, the DNA is TGCGCCAGCAGCTTGGCCAGGGCGGGGAGTACAGATACGCAGTATTTT.

J is TRBJ1-2 and V is TRBV2, with 8 nucleotides matching TRBD1. CDR1 SNHLY and CDR2 FYNNEI come from the germline V gene. The CDR3 contains 17 residues. With V trimmed by 5 bases and J by 5 bases, 16 bases remained unmatched. CDR3 sequence (DNA): TGTGCCAGCAGTTTATCCGGGACAGGTGAACTGGAGTATGGCTACACCTTC. It translates to CASSLSGTGELEYGYTF.

The table lists this clonotype with many counts. The chain recombines TRBV27 with TRBJ2-7, with 9 bases matching TRBD1. The trim removed 8 bases at V and 0 bases at J, leaving 8 bases unmatched. The germline gives CDR1 MNHEY, CDR2 SMNVEV (reference sequence). The CDR3 has 15 residues. The CDR3 sequence: CASSFGTGSSYEQYF. In nucleotides, the CDR3 is TGTGCCAGCTCCTTCGGGACAGGGAGCTCCTACGAGCAGTACTTC.

This clonotype has at least ten counts. The V gene is TRBV20-1, the J gene TRBJ2-1; D possibly matches TRBD1 or TRBD2 (5 bases each). V lost 4 bases, J lost 10 bases, and 14 bases lay in between. The CDR3 totals 12 residues. CDR1 and CDR2 from the germline V gene are DFQATT and SNEGSKA (reference sequence). CDR3 DNA: TGCAGTGCTACCGGGACCCGGGTAGAGCAGTTCTTC. Translated, it gives CSATGTRVEQFF.

This clonotype showed up many times. The chain recombines TRBV3-1 with TRBJ1-5, with 7 bases identical to TRBD1. Germline CDR1 and CDR2: LGHDT and YNNKEL (reference sequence). V lost 0 bases, J lost 7 bases, and 15 bases stayed unmatched. The CDR3 loop spans 18 amino acids. CDR3 coding DNA: TGTGCCAGCAGCCAAGAGATCCATACAGGGGATAGGGGACAGCCCCAGCATTTT. Protein sequence: CASSQEIHTGDRGQPQHF.

This clonotype was observed many times. The chain is built from TRBV7-9 and TRBJ1-6; unclear D gene. Germline CDR1 SEHNR, CDR2 FQNEAQ (reference sequence). The V end lost 4 bases, the J end lost 8 bases, and 12 bases lay between the germline ends. The CDR3 is 14 residues long. This CDR3 is CASSSENQHSPLHF. In DNA form, the CDR3 reads TGTGCCAGCAGCTCCGAAAATCAACATTCACCCCTCCACTTT.

On this clonotype: This likely reflects a read error, since a far larger clone is one base away. The chain couples TRBV27 to TRBJ2-1; 10 nucleotides agree with TRBD2. The CDR3 is 16 residues long. J was trimmed by 7 bases and V by 4 bases; bases with no gene match: 10. Germline values: CDR1 MNHEY, CDR2 SMNVEV (reference sequence). The CDR3, as DNA: TGTGCCAGCAGTTCCCGGCTAGCGGGAGAATTAAATGAGCAGTTCTTC. This encodes CASSSRLAGELNEQFF.

This chain uses TRBV5-1 with TRBJ2-7; 7 positions agree with TRBD2. With V trimmed by 2 bases and J by 1 base, 3 bases remained unmatched. The CDR3 is 14 residues long. Germline CDR1 and CDR2: SGHRS and YFSETQ. In DNA form, the CDR3 reads TGCGCCAGCAGCTTCGGGCGGGAGTCCTACGAGCAGTACTTC. It encodes CASSFGRESYEQYF.

This sequence joins TRBV29-1 and TRBJ2-1; D uncertain. The CDR3 consists of 12 residues. Germline CDR1 is SQVTM and CDR2 is ANQGSEA. V was shortened by 5 bases and J by 8 bases, with 13 bases between the two germline ends. CDR3 in DNA: TGCAGCGTTCGCCTAGACCATCATGAGCAGTTCTTC. This sequence encodes CSVRLDHHEQFF.

This clonotype was detected once. The CDR3 DNA reads TGTGCCAGCAGAATTAGCGGGAGGTCCGCCTACGAGCAGTACTTC. Its translation: CASRISGRSAYEQYF. This chain links TRBV5-4 with TRBJ2-7, with 10 bases matching TRBD2. With V trimmed by 5 bases and J by 2 bases, 7 bases remained unmatched. This CDR3 spans 15 amino acids. Germline V gene sequence: CDR1 SGHNT, CDR2 YYREEE (reference sequence).

This clonotype came up many times. The CDR3: CSASSQLNTEAFF. Here the CDR3 DNA reads TGCAGTGCTAGTAGCCAGTTGAACACTGAAGCTTTCTTT. The chain is built from TRBV20-1 and TRBJ1-1; D gene unclear. V was shortened by 3 bases and J by 0 bases, with 8 bases between the two germline ends. Looked up from germline, CDR1 is DFQATT and CDR2 is SNEGSKA (reference sequence). The CDR3 is made up of 13 amino acids.

This clonotype was observed at least ten times. The germline gene is not matched at one end of the junction; a read error may be the cause. This chain joins TRBV5-1 and TRBJ1-1, with D perhaps TRBD1 (5 bases). This CDR3 spans 14 amino acids. Germline V lookup: CDR1 SGHRS, CDR2 YFSETQ. CDR3 sequence reads: CASRPGGTDTEAFF. For the CDR3, the DNA is TGTGCCAGCAGGCCCGGGGGAACTGACACTGAAGCTTTCTTT.

This clonotype has at least ten counts. The chain carries TRBV3-1 and TRBJ2-1; 8 positions match TRBD2. The V and J ends lost 3 bases and 6 bases, in that order; junction bases with no gene match: 7. This CDR3 is built from 15 residues. Germline CDR1 is LGHDT and CDR2 is YNNKEL (reference sequence). CDR3 sequence reads: CASSQTPGTSNEQFF. The CDR3 DNA follows: TGTGCCAGCAGCCAGACACCTGGGACTAGCAATGAGCAGTTCTTC.

In DNA, the CDR3 is TGTGCCGCCCGGTCTAGCAGGAGGGGAGATACGCAGTATTTT. Its protein is CAARSSRRGDTQYF. The rearrangement links TRBV6-1 to TRBJ2-3; D perhaps matches TRBD2 (6 bases). Trimming removed 11 bases from V and 5 bases from J, with 20 bases in between. The germline CDR1 and CDR2 sequences are MNHNS and SASEGT. This CDR3 region has 14 residues.

This clonotype was found many times. The rearrangement joins TRBV7-2 to TRBJ2-2; TRBD2 might be the D (6 bases). The V gene lost 7 bases and the J gene lost 4 bases, with 19 bases spanning the gap. Germline V gene data show CDR1 as SGHTA and CDR2 as FQGNSA. This CDR3 region has 16 residues. The chain's CDR3 is CASTPLARETTGELFF. The CDR3 bases are TGTGCCAGCACCCCTCTGGCCCGGGAGACCACCGGGGAGCTGTTTTTT. The full variable domain, rest sourced from reference TRBV7-2 and TRBJ2-2, is GAGVSQSPSNKVTEKGKDVELRCDPISGHTALYWYRQSLGQGLEFLIYFQGNSAPDKSGLPSDRFSAERTGGSVSTLTIQRTQQEDSAVYLCASTPLARETTGELFFGEGSRLTVL.

This clonotype was seen repeatedly, ten times or more. The chain has TRBV27 and TRBJ2-7; 7 bases agree with TRBD1. Germline CDR1 is MNHEY and CDR2 is SMNVEV (reference sequence). CDR3 length equals 15 residues. With 6 bases clipped from V and 4 bases from J, the junction kept 12 bases outside the gene matches. CDR3 sequence: CASSLVPGQMYEQYF. CDR3 bases: TGTGCCAGCAGCCTCGTCCCGGGACAGATGTACGAGCAGTACTTC.

This clonotype has more than one count but fewer than ten. The chain has TRBV28 and TRBJ2-5, with D possibly called TRBD1 or TRBD2 (6 bases each). This CDR3 spans 14 amino acids. V lost 7 bases and J lost 1, with 13 bases in between. CDR1 MDHEN and CDR2 SYDVKM come from the germline V gene. The CDR3 spells CASTTSGAQETQYF. The DNA of the CDR3 is TGTGCCAGCACTACCTCGGGGGCCCAAGAGACCCAGTACTTC.

CDR3: CASSPAAGDGNQPQHF. DNA for the CDR3: TGTGCCAGCAGCCCCGCTGCGGGAGACGGCAATCAGCCCCAGCATTTT. The chain couples TRBV11-1 to TRBJ1-5; D unresolved. CDR1 SGHAT and CDR2 FQDESV come from the germline V gene (reference sequence). The V end lost 5 bases, the J end lost 2 bases, and 16 bases lay between the germline ends. CDR3 length: 16 residues.

Ten or more counts support this clonotype. CDR3 loop: CASGRTATYEQYF. The DNA of the CDR3 is TGTGCCAGCGGCCGGACAGCCACCTACGAGCAGTACTTC. The chain joins TRBV27 to TRBJ2-7, with a weak D call TRBD1 (6 bases). This CDR3 region has 13 residues. The V gene lost 8 bases and the J gene lost 2 bases, with 13 bases spanning the gap. Germline-derived CDR1 and CDR2 are MNHEY and SMNVEV (reference sequence).

The table lists this clonotype with many counts. The J gene is TRBJ2-1, the V gene TRBV29-1; TRBD2 is a possible D gene (6 bases). Germline V gene sequence: CDR1 SQVTM, CDR2 ANQGSEA. V shed 7 bases and J shed 5 bases, with 12 bases lying between them. The CDR3 loop spans 12 amino acids. The CDR3 DNA is TGCAGCGCTGGACTAACCAACAATGAGCAGTTCTTC. Translated, it gives CSAGLTNNEQFF.

In its sample, this clonotype was seen many times. The V gene is TRBV30, the J gene TRBJ2-7; tentatively, D is TRBD1 (7 bases). The CDR3 length is 19 residues. Germline loops: CDR1 GTSNPN, CDR2 SVGIG (reference sequence). Trimming left V 4 bases short and J 0 bases short, with 28 bases between. CDR3 sequence reads: CAWTYQGGHLYWSSYEQYF. In DNA, the CDR3 is TGTGCCTGGACCTACCAGGGGGGACACCTATATTGGAGCTCCTACGAGCAGTACTTC.

The table lists this clonotype with a few counts. The CDR3 nucleotides are TGTGCCAGCCACAGGGTTACTGAGCAGTTCTTC. This translates into CASHRVTEQFF. This rearrangement joins TRBV5-5 to TRBJ2-1; weak D call: TRBD1 (6 bases). This CDR3 region has 11 residues. Germline CDR1 and CDR2: SGHKS and YYEKEE (reference sequence). Trimming took off 7 bases at V and 9 bases at J, with 11 bases between the two ends.

This sequence joins TRBV11-2 and TRBJ2-1; tentatively, D is TRBD2 (5 bases). The germline gives CDR1 SGHAT, CDR2 FQNNGV. V was trimmed by 4 bases and J by 2 bases, leaving 18 bases between them. CDR3 length: 17 residues. DNA for the CDR3: TGTGCCAGCAGCTCAAGAGGGAGTAAGTGGGCCTACAATGAGCAGTTCTTC. Its translation: CASSSRGSKWAYNEQFF.

In this sample, this clonotype turned up many times. This rearrangement joins TRBV27 to TRBJ2-7, with D possibly TRBD2 on 5 matching bases. This CDR3 spans 16 amino acids. Germline CDR1 is MNHEY and CDR2 is SMNVEV (reference sequence). The ends were cut back, 0 bases at V and 2 bases at J, with 14 bases in the middle. The CDR3 DNA reads as TGTGCCAGCAGTTTATCGAAGGCGGGCCAACCCTACGAGCAGTACTTC. This sequence encodes CASSLSKAGQPYEQYF.